Reported below is one TCR beta chain. Its antigen is not known. This record belongs to a study of regulatory T cells in long-lasting Graves disease. The study, taken as a whole, reports: Persistent disease showed a preference for TRBV28, TRBJ1-2 and TRBJ2-5.

This CDR3 has 15 residues. In germline, CDR1 is MDHEN, CDR2 SYDVKM. Trimming took off 5 bases at V and 2 bases at J, with 13 bases between the two ends. Time point reported: newly diagnosed GD, antithyroid drugs for less than 3 months. RNA from PBMCs was the source of the TCR library. Libraries of TCR beta came from iRepertoire HTBI primers plus Arm-PCR of CDR3 regions. MiXCR was run by TCRdb on the multiplex PCR reads, yielding one entry per CDR3 protein. This sample carries roughly 560,000 distinct CDR3 sequences, about 16% of them seen once, and the ten largest clones take approximately 25%. This sample also appeared in a second study, on T cells in Graves' hyperthyroidism and ophthalmopathy.

The V call is TRBV28, the J call TRBJ1-3; D is ambiguous. The TCR sequence derives from a middle-aged woman with Graves disease. Sequencing used peripheral blood mononuclear cells (PBMCs), obtained at new diagnosis, from a patient treated with antithyroid drugs. The CDR3 protein is CASSILERAGNTIYF. The DNA for the CDR3 is TGTGCCAGCAGTATCCTGGAGAGAGCTGGAAACACCATATATTTT.